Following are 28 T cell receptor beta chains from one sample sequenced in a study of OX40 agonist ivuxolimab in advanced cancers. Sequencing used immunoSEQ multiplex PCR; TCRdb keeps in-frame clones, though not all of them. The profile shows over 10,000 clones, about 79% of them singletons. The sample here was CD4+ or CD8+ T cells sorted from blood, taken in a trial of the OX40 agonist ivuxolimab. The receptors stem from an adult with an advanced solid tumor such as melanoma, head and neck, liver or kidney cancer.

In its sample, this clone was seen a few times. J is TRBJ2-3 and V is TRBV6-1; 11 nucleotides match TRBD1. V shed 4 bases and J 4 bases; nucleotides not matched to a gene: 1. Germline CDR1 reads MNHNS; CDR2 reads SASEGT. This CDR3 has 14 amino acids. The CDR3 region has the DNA TGTGCCAGCAGTGGGACAGGGGGCGCAGATACGCAGTATTTT. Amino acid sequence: CASSGTGGADTQYF.

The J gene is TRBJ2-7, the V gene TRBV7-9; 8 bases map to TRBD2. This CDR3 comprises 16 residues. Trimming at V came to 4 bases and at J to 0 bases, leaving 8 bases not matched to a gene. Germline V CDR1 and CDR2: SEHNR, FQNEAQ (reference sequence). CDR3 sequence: CASSSPTSVDSYEQYF. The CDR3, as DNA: TGTGCCAGCAGCTCTCCGACTAGCGTAGACTCCTACGAGCAGTACTTC.

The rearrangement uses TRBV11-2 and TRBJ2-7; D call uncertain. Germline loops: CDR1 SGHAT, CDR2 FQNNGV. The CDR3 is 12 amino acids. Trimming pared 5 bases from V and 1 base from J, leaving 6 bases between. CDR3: CASSLMSYEQYF. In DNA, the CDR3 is TGTGCCAGCAGCCTCATGTCCTACGAGCAGTACTTC.

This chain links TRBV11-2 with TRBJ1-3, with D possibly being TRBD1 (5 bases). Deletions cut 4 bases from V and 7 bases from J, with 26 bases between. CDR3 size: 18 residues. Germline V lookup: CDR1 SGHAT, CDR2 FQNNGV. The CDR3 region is CASSSGLGRLKTANTIYF. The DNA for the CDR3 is TGTGCCAGCAGCTCTGGGTTGGGACGGCTCAAAACGGCGAACACCATATATTTT. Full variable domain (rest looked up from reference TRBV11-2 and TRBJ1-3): EAGVAQSPRYKIIEKRQSVAFWCNPISGHATLYWYQQILGQGPKLLIQFQNNGVVDDSQLPKDRFSAERLKGVDSTLKIQPAKLEDSAVYLCASSSGLGRLKTANTIYFGEGSWLTVV.

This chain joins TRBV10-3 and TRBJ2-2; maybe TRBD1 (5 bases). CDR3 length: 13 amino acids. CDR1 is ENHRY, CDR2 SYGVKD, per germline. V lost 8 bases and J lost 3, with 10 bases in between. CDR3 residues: CAILDTYTGELFF. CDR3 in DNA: TGTGCCATCCTGGACACCTACACCGGGGAGCTGTTTTTT.

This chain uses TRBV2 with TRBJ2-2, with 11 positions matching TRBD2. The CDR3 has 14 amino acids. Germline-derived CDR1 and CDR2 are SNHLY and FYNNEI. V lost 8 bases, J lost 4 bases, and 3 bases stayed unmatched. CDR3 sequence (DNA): TGTGCCAGCGAGGGACTAGCGGTCACCGGGGAGCTGTTTTTT. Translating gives CASEGLAVTGELFF.

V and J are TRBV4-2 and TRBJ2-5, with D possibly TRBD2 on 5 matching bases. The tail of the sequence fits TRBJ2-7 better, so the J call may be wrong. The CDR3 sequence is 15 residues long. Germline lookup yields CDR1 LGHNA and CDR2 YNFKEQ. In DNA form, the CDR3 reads TGTGCCAGCTCCTTGGAGGACCAAGATACCTACGAGCAGTACTTC. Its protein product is CASSLEDQDTYEQYF.

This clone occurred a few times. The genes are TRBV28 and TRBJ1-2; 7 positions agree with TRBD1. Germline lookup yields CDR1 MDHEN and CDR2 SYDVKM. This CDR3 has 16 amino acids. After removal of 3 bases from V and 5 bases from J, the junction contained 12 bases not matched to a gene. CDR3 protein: CASSFLFEGAGYGYTF. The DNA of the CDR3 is TGTGCCAGCAGTTTCCTTTTCGAGGGGGCCGGATATGGCTACACCTTC.

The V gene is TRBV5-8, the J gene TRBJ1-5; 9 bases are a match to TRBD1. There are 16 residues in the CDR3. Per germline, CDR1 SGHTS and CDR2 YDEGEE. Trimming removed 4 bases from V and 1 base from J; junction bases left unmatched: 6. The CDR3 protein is CASSGPGQGSNQPQHF. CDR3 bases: TGTGCCAGCAGCGGCCCGGGACAGGGAAGCAATCAGCCCCAGCATTTT.

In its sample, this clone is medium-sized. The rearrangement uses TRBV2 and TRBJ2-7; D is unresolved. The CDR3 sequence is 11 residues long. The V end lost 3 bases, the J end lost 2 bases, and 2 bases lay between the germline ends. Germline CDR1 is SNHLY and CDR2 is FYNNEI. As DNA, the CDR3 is TGTGCCAGCAGTGATACCTACGAGCAGTACTTC. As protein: CASSDTYEQYF.

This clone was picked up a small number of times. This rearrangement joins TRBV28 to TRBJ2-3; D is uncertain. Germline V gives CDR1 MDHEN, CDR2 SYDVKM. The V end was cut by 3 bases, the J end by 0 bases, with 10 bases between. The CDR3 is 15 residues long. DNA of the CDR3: TGTGCCAGCAGTTTCCAGATTCCTAGCACAGATACGCAGTATTTT. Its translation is CASSFQIPSTDTQYF.

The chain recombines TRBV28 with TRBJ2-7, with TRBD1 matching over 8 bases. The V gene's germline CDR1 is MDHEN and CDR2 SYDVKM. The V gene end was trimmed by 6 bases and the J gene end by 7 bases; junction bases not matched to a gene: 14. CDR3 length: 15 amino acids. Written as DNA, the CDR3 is TGTGCCAGCAGCCCCGGGATATTACAGGGGGAAGAGCAGTACTTC. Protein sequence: CASSPGILQGEEQYF.

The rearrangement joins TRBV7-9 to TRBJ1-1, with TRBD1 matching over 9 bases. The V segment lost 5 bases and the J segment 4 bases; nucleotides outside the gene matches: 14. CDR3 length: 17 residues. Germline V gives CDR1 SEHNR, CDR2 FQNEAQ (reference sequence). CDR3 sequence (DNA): TGTGCCAGCAGCCTACCTCTACAGGGGGCGAGGGGCACTGAAGCTTTCTTT. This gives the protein CASSLPLQGARGTEAFF.

This CDR3 reads CATSWGTSYGYTF. CDR3 DNA sequence: TGTGCCACCTCCTGGGGGACTTCTTATGGCTACACCTTC. V usage is TRBV19 and J usage is TRBJ1-2; D might be TRBD1 (5 bases). The length of the CDR3 is 13 residues. V was pared by 10 bases and J by 5 bases, with 17 bases between. CDR1 LNHDA and CDR2 SQIVND come from the germline V gene (reference sequence).

CDR3 region: CASSPGVGSYEQYF. DNA of the CDR3: TGTGCCAGCAGTCCGGGAGTAGGTTCCTACGAGCAGTACTTC. The chain is built from TRBV27 and TRBJ2-7, with D perhaps matching TRBD2 (6 bases). CDR3 length equals 14 residues. CDR1 and CDR2 from the germline V gene are MNHEY and SMNVEV (reference sequence). The germline V and J ends were trimmed by 5 bases and 1 base, with 12 bases remaining between them.

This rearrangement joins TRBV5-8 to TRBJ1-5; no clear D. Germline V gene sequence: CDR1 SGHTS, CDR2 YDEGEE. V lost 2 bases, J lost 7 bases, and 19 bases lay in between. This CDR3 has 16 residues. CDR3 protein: CASSFHVLRLNQPQHF. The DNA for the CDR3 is TGTGCCAGCAGCTTTCATGTTCTACGACTTAACCAGCCCCAGCATTTT.

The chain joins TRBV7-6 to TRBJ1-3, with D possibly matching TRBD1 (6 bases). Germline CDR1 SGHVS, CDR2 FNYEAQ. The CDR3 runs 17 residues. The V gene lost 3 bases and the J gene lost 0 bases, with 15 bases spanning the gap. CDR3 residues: CASSFSDSHPSGNTIYF. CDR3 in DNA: TGTGCCAGCAGCTTCTCGGACAGTCATCCCTCTGGAAACACCATATATTTT.

CDR3 nucleotide sequence: TGTGCCAGCAGCTCCGTAGGCTACAATGAGCAGTTCTTC. It codes for CASSSVGYNEQFF. The chain carries TRBV7-9 and TRBJ2-1; D ambiguous. This CDR3 comprises 13 residues. Trimming removed 4 bases from V and 3 bases from J, with 7 bases in between. The germline gives CDR1 SEHNR, CDR2 FQNEAQ (reference sequence).

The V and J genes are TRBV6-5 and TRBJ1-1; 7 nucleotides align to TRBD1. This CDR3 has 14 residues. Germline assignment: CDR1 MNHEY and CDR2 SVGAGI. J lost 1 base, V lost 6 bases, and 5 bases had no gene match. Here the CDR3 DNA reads TGTGCCAGCAGAATGACAGGGCCGAACACTGAAGCTTTCTTT. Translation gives CASRMTGPNTEAFF.

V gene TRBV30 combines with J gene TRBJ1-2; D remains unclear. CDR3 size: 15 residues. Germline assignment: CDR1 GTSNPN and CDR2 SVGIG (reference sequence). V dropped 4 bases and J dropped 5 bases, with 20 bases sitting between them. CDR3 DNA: TGTGCCTGGATGGGCGGCTTCCCGGCGGAGTATGGCTACACCTTC. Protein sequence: CAWMGGFPAEYGYTF.

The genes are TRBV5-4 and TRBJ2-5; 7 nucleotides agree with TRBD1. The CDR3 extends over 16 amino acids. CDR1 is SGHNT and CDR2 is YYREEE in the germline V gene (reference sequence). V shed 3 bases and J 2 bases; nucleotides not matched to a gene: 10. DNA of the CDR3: TGTGCCAGCAGCTATTTACAGGGGACGTTTCAAGAGACCCAGTACTTC. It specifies CASSYLQGTFQETQYF.

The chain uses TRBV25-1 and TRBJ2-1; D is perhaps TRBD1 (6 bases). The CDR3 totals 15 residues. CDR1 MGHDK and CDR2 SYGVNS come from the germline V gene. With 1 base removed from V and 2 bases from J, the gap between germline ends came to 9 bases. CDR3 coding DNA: TGTGCCAGCAGTGAATGGGGGACACCCTACAATGAGCAGTTCTTC. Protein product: CASSEWGTPYNEQFF.

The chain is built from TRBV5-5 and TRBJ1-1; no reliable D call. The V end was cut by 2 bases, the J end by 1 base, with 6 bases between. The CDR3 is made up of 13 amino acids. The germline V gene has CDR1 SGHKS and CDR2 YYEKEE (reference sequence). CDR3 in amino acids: CASSLEGNTEAFF. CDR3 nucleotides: TGTGCCAGCAGCTTAGAGGGGAACACTGAAGCTTTCTTT.

This CDR3 reads CASSIALNGGGNEQFF. DNA of the CDR3: TGTGCCAGTAGTATAGCCCTAAACGGGGGGGGCAATGAGCAGTTCTTC. J is TRBJ2-1 and V is TRBV19, with TRBD2 identical over 8 bases. This CDR3 contains 16 residues. Trimming at V came to 1 base and at J to 6 bases, leaving 8 bases not matched to a gene. Looked up from germline, CDR1 is LNHDA and CDR2 is SQIVND (reference sequence).

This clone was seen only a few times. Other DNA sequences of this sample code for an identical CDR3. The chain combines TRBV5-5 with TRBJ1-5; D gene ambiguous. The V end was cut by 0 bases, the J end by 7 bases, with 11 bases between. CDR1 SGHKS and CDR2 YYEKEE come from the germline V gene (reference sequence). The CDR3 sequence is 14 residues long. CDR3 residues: CASSLGWGGQPQHF. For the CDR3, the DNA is TGTGCCAGCAGCTTGGGGTGGGGAGGCCAGCCCCAGCATTTT.

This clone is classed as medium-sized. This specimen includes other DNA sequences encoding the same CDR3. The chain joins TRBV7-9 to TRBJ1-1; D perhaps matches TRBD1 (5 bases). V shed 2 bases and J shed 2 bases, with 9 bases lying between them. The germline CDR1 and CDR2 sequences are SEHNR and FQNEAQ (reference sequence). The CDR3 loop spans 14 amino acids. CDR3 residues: CASSLSQGNTEAFF. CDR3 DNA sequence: TGTGCCAGCAGCTTAAGTCAGGGTAACACTGAAGCTTTCTTT.

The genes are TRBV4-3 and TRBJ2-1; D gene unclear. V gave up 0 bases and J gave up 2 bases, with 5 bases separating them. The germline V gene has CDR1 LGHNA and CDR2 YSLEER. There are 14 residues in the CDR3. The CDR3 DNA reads TGCGCCAGCAGCCAAGATCTAGCCTACAATGAGCAGTTCTTC. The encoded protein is CASSQDLAYNEQFF.

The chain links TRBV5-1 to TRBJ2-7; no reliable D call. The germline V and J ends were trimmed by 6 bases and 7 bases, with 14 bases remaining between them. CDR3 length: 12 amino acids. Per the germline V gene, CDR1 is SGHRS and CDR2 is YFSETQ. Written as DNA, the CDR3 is TGCGCCAGCAATTCCTACGACGGTGAGCAGTACTTC. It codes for CASNSYDGEQYF.